This paragraph reports one T cell receptor (beta chain). What it recognizes is unknown. This specimen comes from a study of cytomegalovirus exposure and HLA in healthy donors. V dropped 0 bases and J dropped 0; count of bases not matched to a gene: 3. This CDR3 comprises 16 residues. CDR1 and CDR2 (germline): SGHDT, YYEEEE. Study results and limitations: Among TCR beta chains, those listed as cytomegalovirus-associated numbered about 160.

Method: immunoSEQ multiplex PCR; TCRdb's copy keeps in-frame clones and lacks some. The sample yields 65,000 to 75,000 clones, 80% to 95% seen once. The chain recombines TRBV5-6 with TRBJ1-3; 7 bases are shared with TRBD1. Sequencing was performed on PBMCs. The TCR comes from a young man in good health and CMV-seropositive. The CDR3 sequence is CASSLETGSSGNTIYF. DNA of the CDR3: TGTGCCAGCAGCTTGGAGACAGGGTCCTCTGGAAACACCATATATTTT.